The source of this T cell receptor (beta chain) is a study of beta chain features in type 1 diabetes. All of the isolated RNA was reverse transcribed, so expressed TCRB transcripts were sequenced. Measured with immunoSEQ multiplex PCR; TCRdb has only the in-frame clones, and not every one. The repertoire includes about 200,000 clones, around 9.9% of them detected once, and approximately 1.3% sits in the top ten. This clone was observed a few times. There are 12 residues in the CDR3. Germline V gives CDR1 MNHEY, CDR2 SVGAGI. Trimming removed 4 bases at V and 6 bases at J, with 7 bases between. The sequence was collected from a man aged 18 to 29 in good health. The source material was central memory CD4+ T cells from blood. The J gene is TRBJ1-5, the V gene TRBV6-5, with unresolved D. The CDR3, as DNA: TGTGCCAGCAGTTCCCGAGGTCAGCCCCAGCATTTT. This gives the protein CASSSRGQPQHF.